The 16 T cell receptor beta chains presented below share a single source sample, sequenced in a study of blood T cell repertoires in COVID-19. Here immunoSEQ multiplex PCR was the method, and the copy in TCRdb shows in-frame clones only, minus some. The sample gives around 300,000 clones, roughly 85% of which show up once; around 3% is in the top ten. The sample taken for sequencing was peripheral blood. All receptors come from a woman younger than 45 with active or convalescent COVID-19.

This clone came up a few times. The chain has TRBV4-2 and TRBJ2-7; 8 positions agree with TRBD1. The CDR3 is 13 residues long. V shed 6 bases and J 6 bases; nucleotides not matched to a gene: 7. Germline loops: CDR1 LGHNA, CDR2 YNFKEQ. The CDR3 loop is CASSPSDRAEQYF. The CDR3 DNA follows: TGTGCCAGCAGTCCATCGGACAGGGCCGAGCAGTACTTC.

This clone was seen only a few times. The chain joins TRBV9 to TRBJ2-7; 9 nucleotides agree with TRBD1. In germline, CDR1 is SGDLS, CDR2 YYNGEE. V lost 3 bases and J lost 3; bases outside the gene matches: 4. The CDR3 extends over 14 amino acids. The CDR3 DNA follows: TGTGCCAGCAGCGAGGACAGGGGAGACTACGAGCAGTACTTC. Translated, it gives CASSEDRGDYEQYF.

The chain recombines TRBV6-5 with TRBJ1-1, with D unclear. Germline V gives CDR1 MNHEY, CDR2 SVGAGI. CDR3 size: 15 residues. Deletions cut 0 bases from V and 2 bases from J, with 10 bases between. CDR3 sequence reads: CASSYSRSGNTEAFF. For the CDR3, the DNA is TGTGCCAGCAGTTACTCGAGGTCGGGAAACACTGAAGCTTTCTTT.

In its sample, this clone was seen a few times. CDR3 DNA sequence: TGCAGCGTTGGCCGCCAGGCTAACACTGAAGCTTTCTTT. Protein product: CSVGRQANTEAFF. The V and J genes are TRBV29-1 and TRBJ1-1, with D hard to call. The germline V gene encodes CDR1 SQVTM and CDR2 ANQGSEA. V was clipped by 4 bases and J by 2 bases, with 11 bases between them. The CDR3 has 13 amino acids.

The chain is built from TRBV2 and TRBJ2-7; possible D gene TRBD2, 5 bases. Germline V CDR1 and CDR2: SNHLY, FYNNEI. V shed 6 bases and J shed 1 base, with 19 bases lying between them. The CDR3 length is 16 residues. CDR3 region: CASRLGDPYLSYEQYF. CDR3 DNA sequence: TGTGCCAGCAGGCTCGGGGATCCTTATCTTTCCTACGAGCAGTACTTC. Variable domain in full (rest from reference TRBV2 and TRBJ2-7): EPEVTQTPSHQVTQMGQEVILRCVPISNHLYFYWYRQILGQKVEFLVSFYNNEISEKSEIFDDQFSVERPDGSNFTLKIRSTKLEDSAMYFCASRLGDPYLSYEQYFGPGTRLTVT.

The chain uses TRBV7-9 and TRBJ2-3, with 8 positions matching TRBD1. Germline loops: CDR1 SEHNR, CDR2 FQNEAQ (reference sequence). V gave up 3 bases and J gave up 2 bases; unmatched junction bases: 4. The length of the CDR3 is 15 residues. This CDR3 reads CASSLTGASTDTQYF. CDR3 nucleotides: TGTGCCAGCAGCTTGACAGGGGCGTCCACAGATACGCAGTATTTT.

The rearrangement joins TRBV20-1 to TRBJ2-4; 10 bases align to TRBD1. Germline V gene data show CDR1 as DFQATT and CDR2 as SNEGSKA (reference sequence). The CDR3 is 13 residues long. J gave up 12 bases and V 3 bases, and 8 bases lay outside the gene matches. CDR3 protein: CSASVGQGLGQYF. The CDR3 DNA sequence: TGCAGTGCTAGTGTGGGACAGGGGCTAGGTCAGTACTTC.

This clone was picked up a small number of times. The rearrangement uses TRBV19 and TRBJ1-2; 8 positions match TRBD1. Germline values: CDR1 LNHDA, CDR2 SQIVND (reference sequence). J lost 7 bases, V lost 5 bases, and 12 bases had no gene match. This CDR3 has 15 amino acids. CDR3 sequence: CASSDLGQAAFGYTF. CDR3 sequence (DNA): TGTGCCAGTAGTGACTTGGGACAGGCCGCATTTGGCTACACCTTC.

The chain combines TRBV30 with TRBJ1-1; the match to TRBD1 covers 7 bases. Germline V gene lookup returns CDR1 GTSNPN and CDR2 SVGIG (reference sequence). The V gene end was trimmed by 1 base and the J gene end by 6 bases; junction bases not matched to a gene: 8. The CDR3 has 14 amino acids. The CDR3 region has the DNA TGTGCCTGGAGTGGGGACAGTGAAGGGGCTGAAGCTTTCTTT. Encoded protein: CAWSGDSEGAEAFF.

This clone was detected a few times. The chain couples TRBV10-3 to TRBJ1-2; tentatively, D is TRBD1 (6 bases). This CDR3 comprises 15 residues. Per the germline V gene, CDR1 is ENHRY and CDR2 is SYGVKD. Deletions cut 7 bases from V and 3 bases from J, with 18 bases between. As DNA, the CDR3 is TGTGCCATCAAACAGACAGGTTGGGGTGACTATGGCTACACCTTC. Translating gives CAIKQTGWGDYGYTF.

CDR3 loop: CASSSPGERETQYF. DNA for the CDR3: TGTGCCAGCAGCTCGCCAGGGGAACGAGAGACCCAGTACTTC. This chain connects TRBV11-3 to TRBJ2-5, with D perhaps matching TRBD1 (6 bases). Trimming pared 4 bases from V and 4 bases from J, leaving 13 bases between. Germline V gives CDR1 SGHNT, CDR2 YENEEA. The CDR3 length is 14 residues. The full variable domain, its missing parts supplied by reference TRBV11-3 and TRBJ2-5, is EAGVVQSPRYKIIEKKQPVAFWCNPISGHNTLYWYLQNLGQGPELLIRYENEEAVDDSQLPKDRFSAERLKGVDSTLKIQPAELGDSAVYLCASSSPGERETQYFGPGTRLLVL.

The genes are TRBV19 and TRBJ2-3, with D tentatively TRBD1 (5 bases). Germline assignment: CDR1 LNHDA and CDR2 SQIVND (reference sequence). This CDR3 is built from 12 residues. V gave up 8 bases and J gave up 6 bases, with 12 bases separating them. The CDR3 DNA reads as TGTGCCAGTTCTTCCAGGGCTGATACGCAGTATTTT. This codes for CASSSRADTQYF.

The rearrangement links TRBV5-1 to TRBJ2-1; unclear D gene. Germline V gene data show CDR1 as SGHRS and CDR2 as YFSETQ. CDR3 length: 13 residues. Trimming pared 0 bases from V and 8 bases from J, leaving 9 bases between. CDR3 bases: TGCGCCAGCAGCTTGGTAGGCGCGGATGAGCAGTTCTTC. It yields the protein CASSLVGADEQFF.

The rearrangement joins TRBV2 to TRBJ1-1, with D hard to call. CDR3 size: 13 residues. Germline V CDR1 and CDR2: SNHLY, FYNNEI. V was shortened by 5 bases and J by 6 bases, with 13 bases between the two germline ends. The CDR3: CASSRRAGSEAFF. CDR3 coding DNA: TGTGCCAGCAGTCGACGGGCGGGGTCTGAAGCTTTCTTT.

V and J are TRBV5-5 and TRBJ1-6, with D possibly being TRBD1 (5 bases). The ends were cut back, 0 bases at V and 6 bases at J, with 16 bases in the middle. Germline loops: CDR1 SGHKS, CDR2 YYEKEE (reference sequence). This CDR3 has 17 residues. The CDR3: CASSLGSPGGFNSPLHF. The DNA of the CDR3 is TGTGCCAGCAGCTTGGGCTCCCCTGGGGGGTTTAATTCACCCCTCCACTTT.

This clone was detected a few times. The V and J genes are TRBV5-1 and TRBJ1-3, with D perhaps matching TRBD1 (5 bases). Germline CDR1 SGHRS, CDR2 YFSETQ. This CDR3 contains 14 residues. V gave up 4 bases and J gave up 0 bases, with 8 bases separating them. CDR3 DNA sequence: TGCGCCAGCAGCCAGGGTCGCTCTGGAAACACCATATATTTT. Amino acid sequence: CASSQGRSGNTIYF.